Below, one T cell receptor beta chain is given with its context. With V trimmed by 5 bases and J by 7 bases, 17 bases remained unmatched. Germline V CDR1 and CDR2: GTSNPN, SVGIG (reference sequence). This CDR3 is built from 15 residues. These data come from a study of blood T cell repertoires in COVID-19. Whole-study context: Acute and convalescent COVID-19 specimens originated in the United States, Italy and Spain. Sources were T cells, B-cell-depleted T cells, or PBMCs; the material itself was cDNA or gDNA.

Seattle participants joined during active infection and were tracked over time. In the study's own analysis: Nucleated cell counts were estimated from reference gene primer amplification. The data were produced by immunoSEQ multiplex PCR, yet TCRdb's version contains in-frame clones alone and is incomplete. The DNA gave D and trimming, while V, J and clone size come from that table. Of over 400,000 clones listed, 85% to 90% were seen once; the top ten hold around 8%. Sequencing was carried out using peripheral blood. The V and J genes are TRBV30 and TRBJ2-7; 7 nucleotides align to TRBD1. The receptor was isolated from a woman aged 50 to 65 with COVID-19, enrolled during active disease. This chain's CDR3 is CAWSRYRGSKGEQYF. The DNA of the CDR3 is TGTGCCTGGTCCAGATACAGGGGCTCGAAGGGGGAGCAGTACTTC.